Shown below are 9 T cell receptor beta chains from a single sample sequenced in a study of control samples from healthy donors and cancer patients. Libraries were prepared by immunoSEQ multiplex PCR; TCRdb keeps only in-frame clonotypes and omits some of them. This table has about 150,000 clones, roughly 94% appearing once. The sample taken for sequencing was blood. The receptors stem from a woman aged 18-35 years in good health.

This clone has just one count. V gene TRBV14 combines with J gene TRBJ1-1; D remains ambiguous. V lost 1 base, J lost 7 bases, and 10 bases lay in between. The germline gives CDR1 SGHDN, CDR2 FVKESK. The CDR3 extends over 13 amino acids. The CDR3 DNA reads as TGTGCCAGCAGCCAAGTAGTTAGCAGTGAAGCTTTCTTT. This encodes CASSQVVSSEAFF.

The rearrangement links TRBV15 to TRBJ1-3; no clear D. CDR1 is LNHNV, CDR2 YYDKDF, per germline (reference sequence). The V gene lost 2 bases and the J gene lost 0 bases, with 8 bases spanning the gap. The CDR3 spans 15 residues. CDR3 in amino acids: CATSRTDYSGNTIYF. CDR3 in DNA: TGTGCCACCAGCAGAACAGATTACTCTGGAAACACCATATATTTT.

The gene calls are TRBV15 and TRBJ1-2; TRBD1 might be the D (5 bases). The V and J ends lost 0 bases and 0 bases respectively, with 8 bases between them. CDR1 and CDR2 from the germline V gene are LNHNV and YYDKDF (reference sequence). CDR3 size: 15 residues. The CDR3 nucleotides read TGTGCCACCAGCAGAGATAGGGGAACTAACTATGGCTACACCTTC. This translates into CATSRDRGTNYGYTF.

V usage is TRBV7-9 and J usage is TRBJ1-2; a possible D gene is TRBD1 (5 bases). Germline V gene sequence: CDR1 SEHNR, CDR2 FQNEAQ (reference sequence). This CDR3 spans 14 amino acids. V lost 1 base, J lost 8 bases, and 14 bases lay in between. This CDR3 reads CASSLDRQGGGYTF. CDR3 in DNA: TGTGCCAGCAGCTTAGACCGGCAGGGCGGGGGCTACACCTTC.

The gene calls are TRBV18 and TRBJ1-1; D unresolved. The CDR3 totals 14 residues. The germline V and J ends were trimmed by 3 bases and 7 bases, with 15 bases remaining between them. Per the germline V gene, CDR1 is KGHSH and CDR2 is LQKENI. CDR3 DNA sequence: TGTGCCAGCTCACCTATCCCCCAGATAGTTGAAGCTTTCTTT. The encoded protein is CASSPIPQIVEAFF.

The rearrangement uses TRBV19 and TRBJ1-1; weak D call: TRBD1 (5 bases). CDR3 size: 14 residues. Per germline, CDR1 LNHDA and CDR2 SQIVND (reference sequence). Between the trimmed V and J ends, which lost 5 bases and 0 bases, there was a span of 10 bases. In nucleotides, the CDR3 is TGTGCCAGTAGTGTCGGGACGGTGAACACTGAAGCTTTCTTT. This encodes CASSVGTVNTEAFF.

V is TRBV6-5 and J is TRBJ1-1; maybe TRBD1 (5 bases). This CDR3 comprises 15 residues. Trimming left V 1 base short and J 1 base short, with 10 bases between. Germline lookup yields CDR1 MNHEY and CDR2 SVGAGI. This CDR3 is CASSYLDTGNTEAFF. As DNA, the CDR3 is TGTGCCAGCAGTTACTTGGATACAGGGAACACTGAAGCTTTCTTT.

For the CDR3, the DNA is TGTGCCAGCAGCGGACCCAGGAACACTGAAGCTTTCTTT. Protein sequence: CASSGPRNTEAFF. The gene calls are TRBV27 and TRBJ1-1; D is unclear. Germline CDR1 reads MNHEY; CDR2 reads SMNVEV (reference sequence). The ends were cut back, 6 bases at V and 1 base at J, with 9 bases in the middle. CDR3 length: 13 residues.

CDR3: CASSLAGGAGELFF. The CDR3 DNA reads TGTGCCAGCAGCTTGGCAGGGGGGGCCGGGGAGCTGTTTTTT. The J gene is TRBJ2-2, the V gene TRBV5-4, with D perhaps given as TRBD1 or TRBD2 (7 bases each). Germline values: CDR1 SGHNT, CDR2 YYREEE (reference sequence). CDR3 size: 14 residues. V lost 0 bases, J lost 6 bases, and 9 bases lay in between. The full variable domain, rest sourced from reference TRBV5-4 and TRBJ2-2, is ETGVTQSPTHLIKTRGQQVTLRCSSQSGHNTVSWYQQALGQGPQFIFQYYREEENGRGNFPPRFSGLQFPNYSSELNVNALELDDSALYLCASSLAGGAGELFFGEGSRLTVL.